What follows are 19 T cell receptor beta chains derived from one specimen sequenced in a study of blood T cell repertoires in COVID-19. Here immunoSEQ multiplex PCR was the method, and the copy in TCRdb shows in-frame clones only, minus some. This table has approximately 400,000 clones, approximately 90% appearing once. The sequencing sample was made of peripheral blood. Receptors originate from a woman aged 45-60 years with COVID-19, enrolled during active disease.

V and J are TRBV2 and TRBJ2-7; 11 bases fit TRBD1. Germline V gives CDR1 SNHLY, CDR2 FYNNEI. This CDR3 is built from 14 residues. V lost 5 bases, J lost 4 bases, and 4 bases stayed unmatched. Here the CDR3 reads CASSQDRGLYEQYF. The CDR3 DNA is TGTGCCAGCAGTCAGGACAGGGGGCTTTACGAGCAGTACTTC.

As DNA, the CDR3 is TGTGCCATCAGTGACTACAGCGGGGGGCCCGCGAACACCGGGGAGCTGTTTTTT. Encoded protein: CAISDYSGGPANTGELFF. This rearrangement joins TRBV10-3 to TRBJ2-2, with 9 bases aligning to TRBD2. The J segment lost 0 bases and the V segment lost 3 bases, leaving 8 bases of the junction unmatched. This CDR3 is built from 18 residues. Germline CDR1 is ENHRY and CDR2 is SYGVKD.

The rearrangement links TRBV5-6 to TRBJ1-4; no reliable D call. V lost 0 bases to trimming and J lost 3 bases, with 12 bases between them. This CDR3 has 16 residues. Per the germline V gene, CDR1 is SGHDT and CDR2 is YYEEEE. CDR3: CASSLVRGSANEKLFF. CDR3 coding DNA: TGTGCCAGCAGCTTGGTGCGGGGTTCGGCTAATGAAAAACTGTTTTTT.

The chain employs TRBV3-1 (or the pseudogene TRBV3-2) and TRBJ2-1; D possibly corresponds to TRBD1 (6 bases). Germline loops: CDR1 LGHDT, CDR2 YNNKEL (reference sequence). This CDR3 region has 14 residues. The V end was cut by 0 bases, the J end by 7 bases, with 10 bases between. CDR3 region: CASSQEDQGNEQFF. In DNA form, the CDR3 reads TGTGCCAGCAGCCAAGAGGACCAGGGGAATGAGCAGTTCTTC.

The V and J genes are TRBV11-2 and TRBJ1-2, with D possibly being TRBD1 (6 bases). CDR1 is SGHAT and CDR2 is FQNNGV in the germline V gene. The ends were cut back, 3 bases at V and 7 bases at J, with 21 bases in the middle. The CDR3 is 16 amino acids. CDR3 amino acids: CASSFGTGYRVSGYTF. The CDR3 DNA sequence: TGTGCCAGCAGCTTTGGAACAGGGTACCGCGTCAGTGGCTACACCTTC.

J is TRBJ1-4 and V is TRBV18; 10 positions agree with TRBD1. CDR1 is KGHSH, CDR2 LQKENI, per germline. Trimming removed 4 bases from V and 7 bases from J; junction bases left unmatched: 6. The CDR3 runs to 15 residues. The CDR3 spells CASSLPGQGPEKLFF. DNA of the CDR3: TGTGCCAGCTCACTCCCGGGACAGGGGCCTGAAAAACTGTTTTTT.

The J gene is TRBJ1-6, the V gene TRBV19, with a weak D call TRBD1 (5 bases). Germline CDR1 is LNHDA and CDR2 is SQIVND (reference sequence). This CDR3 contains 16 residues. Trimming left V 3 bases short and J 7 bases short, with 16 bases between. CDR3 amino acids: CASSIRRGRDNSPLHF. CDR3 sequence (DNA): TGTGCCAGTAGTATTCGGAGGGGACGGGACAATTCACCCCTCCACTTT.

V gene TRBV2 combines with J gene TRBJ2-1, with 14 nucleotides matching TRBD2. The V segment lost 7 bases and the J segment 9 bases; nucleotides outside the gene matches: 8. Germline loops: CDR1 SNHLY, CDR2 FYNNEI. The CDR3 length is 15 residues. The CDR3 DNA reads TGTGCCAGCACCGAGACTAGCGGGGGGGATTTTGAGCAGTTCTTC. Protein sequence: CASTETSGGDFEQFF.

The chain recombines TRBV9 with TRBJ1-1; TRBD1 matches 8 bases. The germline V gene encodes CDR1 SGDLS and CDR2 YYNGEE. V dropped 3 bases and J dropped 4; count of bases not matched to a gene: 5. The CDR3 extends over 14 amino acids. The CDR3 here is CASSGSTGGTEAFF. The CDR3 DNA follows: TGTGCCAGCAGCGGCAGTACAGGGGGCACTGAAGCTTTCTTT. Full variable domain (rest looked up from reference TRBV9 and TRBJ1-1): DSGVTQTPKHLITATGQRVTLRCSPRSGDLSVYWYQQSLDQGLQFLIQYYNGEERAKGNILERFSAQQFPDLHSELNLSSLELGDSALYFCASSGSTGGTEAFFGQGTRLTVV.

The rearrangement uses TRBV7-9 and TRBJ2-3; 8 bases fit TRBD2. The CDR3 has 15 residues. Germline assignment: CDR1 SEHNR and CDR2 FQNEAQ (reference sequence). Unmatched junction bases numbered 11, after V lost 5 bases and J lost 7 bases. The CDR3 reads CASSPPGLGINTQYF. The CDR3 DNA is TGTGCCAGCAGCCCACCGGGACTAGGGATAAATACGCAGTATTTT.

This CDR3 is CASSFLSPGGAGGYTF. As DNA, the CDR3 is TGTGCCAGCAGTTTCCTCTCTCCAGGGGGCGCGGGAGGCTACACCTTC. This chain connects TRBV28 to TRBJ1-2; TRBD1 matches 8 bases. V shed 3 bases and J 8 bases; nucleotides not matched to a gene: 14. CDR1 is MDHEN, CDR2 SYDVKM, per germline. The CDR3 sequence is 16 residues long.

The CDR3 sequence: CASSGSGGKANEQFF. CDR3 bases: TGTGCCAGCTCGGGTAGCGGGGGAAAGGCGAATGAGCAGTTCTTC. J is TRBJ2-1 and V is TRBV18, with 9 bases lining up with TRBD2. CDR1 KGHSH and CDR2 LQKENI come from the germline V gene. This CDR3 contains 15 residues. V was pared by 6 bases and J by 7 bases, with 10 bases of the junction left unmatched.

CDR3 bases: TGTGCCAGCAGCGGCCCCATTGGACAGGGAGAAGCTTTCTTT. It translates to CASSGPIGQGEAFF. The V call is TRBV9, the J call TRBJ1-1; 8 bases match TRBD1. Per germline, CDR1 SGDLS and CDR2 YYNGEE. The CDR3 runs to 14 residues. Trimming removed 3 bases from V and 8 bases from J; junction bases left unmatched: 9.

This clone has just one count. The rearrangement links TRBV24-1 to TRBJ1-4; possibly TRBD1 for D (6 bases). This CDR3 is 17 amino acids long. Germline values: CDR1 KGHDR, CDR2 SFDVKD. Between the trimmed V and J ends, which lost 8 bases and 5 bases, there was a span of 23 bases. The CDR3 nucleotides are TGTGCCACCACCTACATCAGGGGAGACAGCAGGAATGAAAAACTGTTTTTT. Protein: CATTYIRGDSRNEKLFF.

The chain's CDR3 is CASSAGQGSTEAFF. The CDR3 nucleotides read TGTGCCAGCTCAGCGGGACAGGGTTCCACTGAAGCTTTCTTT. This chain links TRBV18 with TRBJ1-1, with 9 bases fitting TRBD1. CDR1 is KGHSH and CDR2 is LQKENI in the germline V gene. The CDR3 length is 14 residues. Trimming at V came to 5 bases and at J to 4 bases, leaving 5 bases not matched to a gene.

J is TRBJ1-4 and V is TRBV19; D may be TRBD1 (6 bases). Germline V gives CDR1 LNHDA, CDR2 SQIVND (reference sequence). CDR3 length equals 18 residues. Between the trimmed V and J ends, which lost 2 bases and 0 bases, there was a span of 16 bases. CDR3 sequence reads: CASSIKTGIRATNEKLFF. Written as DNA, the CDR3 is TGTGCCAGTAGTATAAAGACAGGAATAAGAGCAACTAATGAAAAACTGTTTTTT.

The chain recombines TRBV10-3 with TRBJ1-1; 9 nucleotides line up with TRBD1. The junction had 13 bases not matched to a gene; V was cut back by 1 base and J by 1 base. CDR1 and CDR2 from the germline V gene are ENHRY and SYGVKD. The CDR3 loop spans 19 amino acids. The chain's CDR3 is CAISELLGPGQGTNTEAFF. The CDR3 DNA is TGTGCCATCAGTGAGTTGTTGGGACCGGGACAGGGAACGAACACTGAAGCTTTCTTT.

The CDR3 sequence: CASSLAGLSNYGYTF. The DNA for the CDR3 is TGTGCCAGCAGCTTAGCAGGGCTATCTAACTATGGCTACACCTTC. The rearrangement uses TRBV11-2 and TRBJ1-2; TRBD1 might be the D (5 bases). The germline CDR1 and CDR2 sequences are SGHAT and FQNNGV. The V end was cut by 1 base, the J end by 0 bases, with 9 bases between. CDR3 length: 15 residues. Full variable domain (remainder filled in from reference TRBV11-2 and TRBJ1-2): EAGVAQSPRYKIIEKRQSVAFWCNPISGHATLYWYQQILGQGPKLLIQFQNNGVVDDSQLPKDRFSAERLKGVDSTLKIQPAKLEDSAVYLCASSLAGLSNYGYTFGSGTRLTVV.

The V and J genes are TRBV5-6 and TRBJ1-3, with D unclear. The CDR3 extends over 13 amino acids. Trimming removed 2 bases at V and 8 bases at J, with 11 bases between. Looked up from germline, CDR1 is SGHDT and CDR2 is YYEEEE. The CDR3 bases are TGTGCCAGCAGCTTCGGAGCATCGGACACCATATATTTT. Protein sequence: CASSFGASDTIYF.